The 27 T cell receptor beta chains below all came from one sample that was sequenced in a study of blood T cells in healthy people across ages. For the second PCR, which ran for about 6 to 12 cycles, a sample-barcoded 5' primer and a J-beta primer mix were used. TCRdb itself ran the 5' RACE reads through MiXCR, one entry per CDR3 protein. The sample has 800,000 to 900,000 distinct CDR3 sequences, about 59% seen once. What was sequenced was blood. These receptor sequences come from a man between 25 and 39 years old in good health.

The rearrangement links TRBV6-2 or TRBV6-3 to TRBJ2-4; the D gene is possibly TRBD1 (6 bases). The DNA end is a closer match to TRBJ2-7, so the J assignment may be wrong. The germline CDR1 and CDR2 sequences are MNHEY and SVGEGT. The CDR3 spans 13 residues. CDR3 DNA: TGTGCCAGCAGTACCTACAGGGATGCCGAGCAGTACTTC. Translated, it gives CASSTYRDAEQYF.

This CDR3 reads CASSTRAGGTYNEQYF. The CDR3, as DNA: TGTGCCAGCAGTACTCGAGCAGGGGGAACCTACAATGAGCAGTACTTC. The chain couples TRBV27 to TRBJ2-1, with 7 bases aligning to TRBD1. With the DNA end fitting TRBJ2-7 better, the J assignment may be wrong. The V gene's germline CDR1 is MNHEY and CDR2 SMNVEV (reference sequence). CDR3 length: 16 amino acids.

The V gene is TRBV10-3, the J gene TRBJ1-2; a weak D match, TRBD1 (5 bases). The CDR3 has 15 amino acids. Trimming pared 6 bases from V and 6 bases from J, leaving 20 bases between. Germline values: CDR1 ENHRY, CDR2 SYGVKD. Here the CDR3 reads CAISIREEGNDGYTF. The CDR3 region has the DNA TGTGCCATCAGCATCAGGGAAGAGGGAAACGATGGCTACACCTTC.

The CDR3 here is CASSFARTDYEQYF. The CDR3 DNA reads as TGTGCCAGCAGTTTCGCCAGGACCGACTACGAGCAGTACTTC. The chain is built from TRBV12-3 or TRBV12-4 and TRBJ2-7; D is unclear. Trimming took off 3 bases at V and 3 bases at J, with 12 bases between the two ends. This CDR3 spans 14 amino acids.

This clonotype was detected many times. V is TRBV3-1 and J is TRBJ2-3; D is unresolved. Deletions cut 6 bases from V and 1 base from J, with 8 bases between. The CDR3 covers 13 residues. Per germline, CDR1 LGHDT and CDR2 YNNKEL (reference sequence). The CDR3 DNA is TGTGCCAGCAGTCCGGGTGGCACAGATACGCAGTATTTT. It yields the protein CASSPGGTDTQYF.

The V gene is TRBV29-1, the J gene TRBJ2-2; D gene ambiguous. The germline V gene encodes CDR1 SQVTM and CDR2 ANQGSEA. The CDR3 loop spans 12 amino acids. Between the trimmed V and J ends, which lost 7 bases and 3 bases, there was a span of 9 bases. The CDR3 DNA reads as TGCAGCGCCGACCCCGACACCGGGGAGCTGTTTTTT. Translation gives CSADPDTGELFF.

This clonotype was observed a few times. V usage is TRBV12-3 or TRBV12-4 and J usage is TRBJ1-2; D not resolved. V lost 4 bases and J lost 4, with 10 bases in between. This CDR3 contains 13 residues. The CDR3 DNA follows: TGTGCCAGCAGTTCCCGAAATTTCTATGGCTACACCTTC. This encodes CASSSRNFYGYTF.

The chain recombines TRBV2 with TRBJ2-4; 8 nucleotides match TRBD1. Germline CDR1 is SNHLY and CDR2 is FYNNEI. The CDR3 spans 19 residues. After removal of 6 bases from V and 0 bases from J, the junction contained 16 bases not matched to a gene. The CDR3 region has the DNA TGTGCCAGCAGCGCGCCTCGGACAGGGTATTCCGTAGCCAAAAACATTCAGTACTTC. It translates to CASSAPRTGYSVAKNIQYF.

This sequence joins TRBV5-1 and TRBJ1-2; the match to TRBD1 covers 7 bases. Trimming cost V 5 bases and J 5 bases; bases outside gene matches: 15. Germline assignment: CDR1 SGHRS and CDR2 YFSETQ. The CDR3 has 16 amino acids. CDR3 loop: CASSSGRQGDWYGYTF. The CDR3 nucleotides read TGCGCCAGCAGTTCGGGAAGACAGGGCGACTGGTATGGCTACACCTTC. The full variable domain, its missing parts supplied by reference TRBV5-1 and TRBJ1-2, is KAGVTQTPRYLIKTRGQQVTLSCSPISGHRSVSWYQQTPGQGLQFLFEYFSETQRNKGNFPGRFSGRQFSNSRSEMNVSTLELGDSALYLCASSSGRQGDWYGYTFGSGTRLTVV.

The chain uses TRBV2 and TRBJ2-5; 8 nucleotides agree with TRBD2. The better agreement between TRBJ2-7 and the DNA end casts doubt on the J call. The CDR3 extends over 13 amino acids. Germline CDR1 is SNHLY and CDR2 is FYNNEI. The CDR3 loop is CASTVAGPYEQYF. The CDR3 nucleotides read TGTGCCAGCACGGTAGCGGGGCCCTACGAGCAGTACTTC.

This rearrangement joins TRBV7-9 to TRBJ2-1; 7 bases map to TRBD1. The CDR3 length is 17 residues. CDR1 is SEHNR and CDR2 is FQNEAQ in the germline V gene (reference sequence). The V gene end was trimmed by 4 bases and the J gene end by 4 bases; junction bases not matched to a gene: 13. The DNA of the CDR3 is TGTGCCAGCAGCTCCCCAAGAGACAGGGCGAAGTACAATGAGCAGTTCTTC. Amino acids: CASSSPRDRAKYNEQFF.

DNA for the CDR3: TGTGCCAGCTCACCACCGCAGGGGGGCACAGATACGCAGTATTTT. Amino acids: CASSPPQGGTDTQYF. V and J are TRBV18 and TRBJ2-3; 7 bases are shared with TRBD1. Trimming at V came to 0 bases and at J to 1 base, leaving 1 base not matched to a gene. Germline CDR1 KGHSH, CDR2 LQKENI. There are 15 residues in the CDR3.

This clonotype occurred a few times. The chain carries TRBV7-9 and TRBJ1-2; perhaps TRBD1 as D (6 bases). CDR1 SEHNR and CDR2 FQNEAQ come from the germline V gene (reference sequence). The CDR3 has 13 amino acids. The V gene lost 7 bases and the J gene lost 2 bases, with 11 bases spanning the gap. CDR3 region: CASTGAVNYGYTF. The CDR3 bases are TGTGCCAGCACGGGGGCTGTCAACTATGGCTACACCTTC.

This rearrangement joins TRBV24-1 to TRBJ1-2; weak D call: TRBD1 (6 bases). This CDR3 has 16 residues. CDR1 and CDR2 from the germline V gene are KGHDR and SFDVKD. With 2 bases removed from V and 3 bases from J, the gap between germline ends came to 15 bases. This CDR3 is CATSDYRGGTYYGYTF. As DNA, the CDR3 is TGTGCCACCAGTGATTACCGAGGGGGGACTTACTATGGCTACACCTTC.

This clonotype was detected only once. The chain has TRBV2 and TRBJ2-1; unclear D gene. The CDR3 runs 12 residues. Trimming took off 4 bases at V and 9 bases at J, with 10 bases between the two ends. Looked up from germline, CDR1 is SNHLY and CDR2 is FYNNEI. The CDR3 sequence: CASSVYRVEQFF. The CDR3 DNA reads TGTGCCAGCAGTGTATATAGGGTTGAGCAGTTCTTC.

The chain carries TRBV12-3 or TRBV12-4 and TRBJ2-3; a possible D gene is TRBD2 (6 bases). The V end was cut by 5 bases, the J end by 4 bases, with 19 bases between. The CDR3 runs 16 residues. The DNA for the CDR3 is TGTGCCAGCAGTCCCGGTGGGGGACTCACACCAGATACGCAGTATTTT. Its translation is CASSPGGGLTPDTQYF.

In its sample, this clonotype was seen once. The rearrangement uses TRBV6-2 or TRBV6-3 and TRBJ2-4; 8 bases map to TRBD1. The CDR3 sequence is 18 residues long. Per germline, CDR1 MNHEY and CDR2 SVGEGT. V gave up 5 bases and J gave up 3 bases; unmatched junction bases: 15. The CDR3 reads CASSLLSLTGGSKNIQYF. CDR3 in DNA: TGTGCCAGCAGTCTACTCTCCCTTACAGGGGGTAGCAAAAACATTCAGTACTTC.

V usage is TRBV7-2 and J usage is TRBJ2-5, with 13 bases fitting TRBD2. There are 15 residues in the CDR3. The germline V gene has CDR1 SGHTA and CDR2 FQGNSA. Trimming took 5 bases from V and 4 from J; bases not matched to a gene: 4. The CDR3 is CASSHGLAGVETQYF. The CDR3 coding sequence is TGTGCCAGCAGCCACGGACTAGCGGGGGTAGAGACCCAGTACTTC. Full variable domain (missing parts from reference TRBV7-2 and TRBJ2-5): GAGVSQSPSNKVTEKGKDVELRCDPISGHTALYWYRQSLGQGLEFLIYFQGNSAPDKSGLPSDRFSAERTGGSVSTLTIQRTQQEDSAVYLCASSHGLAGVETQYFGPGTRLLVL.

Only a few counts were recorded for this clonotype. The chain carries TRBV3-1 and TRBJ2-5; D remains unclear. Trimming removed 4 bases at V and 3 bases at J, with 15 bases between. Germline V gene lookup returns CDR1 LGHDT and CDR2 YNNKEL (reference sequence). The CDR3 contains 15 residues. The CDR3 is CASSPFIGGEETQYF. CDR3 in DNA: TGTGCCAGCAGCCCTTTTATTGGTGGGGAAGAGACCCAGTACTTC.

This chain connects TRBV5-6 to TRBJ2-7, with D possibly TRBD1 on 7 matching bases. Germline V gene lookup returns CDR1 SGHDT and CDR2 YYEEEE. There are 14 residues in the CDR3. The V end lost 3 bases, the J end lost 4 bases, and 14 bases lay between the germline ends. The CDR3 DNA is TGTGCCAGCAGCTGGGGGGACAGCCGGTACGAGCAGTACTTC. The encoded protein is CASSWGDSRYEQYF.

This chain joins TRBV7-9 and TRBJ2-3; D is undetermined. With 5 bases removed from V and 13 bases from J, the gap between germline ends came to 16 bases. The CDR3 totals 12 residues. From germline, CDR1 is SEHNR and CDR2 FQNEAQ (reference sequence). CDR3 amino acids: CASSPDPRREYF. The CDR3 region has the DNA TGTGCCAGCAGCCCGGACCCCCGTCGTGAGTATTTT.

The chain employs TRBV25-1 and TRBJ2-1; the D call may be TRBD1 or TRBD2 (6 bases each). Deletions cut 5 bases from V and 2 bases from J, with 13 bases between. CDR1 is MGHDK and CDR2 is SYGVNS in the germline V gene. This CDR3 is 15 amino acids long. The CDR3 here is CASSPQGGPYNEQFF. DNA for the CDR3: TGTGCCAGCAGTCCCCAAGGGGGGCCCTACAATGAGCAGTTCTTC.

The chain recombines TRBV7-2 with TRBJ2-3, with 9 positions matching TRBD1. The CDR3 contains 13 residues. Germline assignment: CDR1 SGHTA and CDR2 FQGNSA. The V segment lost 5 bases and the J segment 6 bases; nucleotides outside the gene matches: 3. The CDR3: CASSTGQGDTQYF. The CDR3 nucleotides read TGTGCCAGCAGCACCGGACAGGGGGATACGCAGTATTTT.

This clonotype turned up a few times. The rearrangement uses TRBV29-1 and TRBJ2-7, with 11 positions matching TRBD1. The CDR3 is made up of 14 amino acids. Trimming took 5 bases from V and 0 from J; bases not matched to a gene: 3. Germline lookup yields CDR1 SQVTM and CDR2 ANQGSEA. The CDR3 DNA reads as TGCAGCGTTTCTGGGACAGGGGGCTCCTACGAGCAGTACTTC. Protein sequence: CSVSGTGGSYEQYF.

This rearrangement joins TRBV20-1 to TRBJ2-4; D is perhaps TRBD1 (5 bases). The assigned J gene may be wrong: the sequence end matches TRBJ2-5 better. CDR3 size: 11 residues. The V gene's germline CDR1 is DFQATT and CDR2 SNEGSKA (reference sequence). The chain's CDR3 is CSAIDRETQYF. CDR3 bases: TGCAGTGCTATAGACAGAGAGACCCAGTACTTC.

The chain couples TRBV5-1 to TRBJ2-5; 8 nucleotides align to TRBD1. The CDR3 is 15 residues long. V shed 3 bases, J shed 5 bases, and the junction held 9 bases outside the gene matches. The germline gives CDR1 SGHRS, CDR2 YFSETQ. CDR3 bases: TGCGCCAGCAGCTACCAAGGACAGGGTCACGAGACCCAGTACTTC. Protein product: CASSYQGQGHETQYF.

The genes are TRBV10-2 and TRBJ1-2, with a tentative D call TRBD1 (5 bases). Between the trimmed V and J ends, which lost 4 bases and 3 bases, there was a span of 21 bases. CDR3 length equals 17 residues. The germline V gene encodes CDR1 WSHSY and CDR2 SAAADI. The CDR3 nucleotides read TGCGCCAGCAGTGTTGCCCTCGACAGACCAGAGGACTATGGCTACACCTTC. Its translation is CASSVALDRPEDYGYTF.